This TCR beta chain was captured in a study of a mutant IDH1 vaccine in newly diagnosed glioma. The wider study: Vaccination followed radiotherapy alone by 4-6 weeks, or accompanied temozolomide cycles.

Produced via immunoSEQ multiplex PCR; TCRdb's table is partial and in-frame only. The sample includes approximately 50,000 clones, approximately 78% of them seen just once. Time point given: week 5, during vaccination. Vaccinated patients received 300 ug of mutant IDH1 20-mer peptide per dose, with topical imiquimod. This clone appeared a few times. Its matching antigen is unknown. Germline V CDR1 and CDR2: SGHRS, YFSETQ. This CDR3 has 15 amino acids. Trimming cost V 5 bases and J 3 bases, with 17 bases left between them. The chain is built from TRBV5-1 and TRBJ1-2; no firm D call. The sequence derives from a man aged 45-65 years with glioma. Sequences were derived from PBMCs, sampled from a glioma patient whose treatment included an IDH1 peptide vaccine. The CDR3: CASSVGESKDYGYTF. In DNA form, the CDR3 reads TGCGCCAGCAGTGTTGGGGAATCTAAGGACTATGGCTACACCTTC.